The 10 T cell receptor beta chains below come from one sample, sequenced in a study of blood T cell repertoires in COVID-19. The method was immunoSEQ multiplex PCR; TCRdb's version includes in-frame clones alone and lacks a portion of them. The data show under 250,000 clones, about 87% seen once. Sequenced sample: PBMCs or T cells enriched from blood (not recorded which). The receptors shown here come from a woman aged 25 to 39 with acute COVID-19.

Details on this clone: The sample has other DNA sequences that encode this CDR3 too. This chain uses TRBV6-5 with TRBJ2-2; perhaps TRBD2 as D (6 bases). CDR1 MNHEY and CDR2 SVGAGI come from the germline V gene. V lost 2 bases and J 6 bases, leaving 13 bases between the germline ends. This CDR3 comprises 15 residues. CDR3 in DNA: TGTGCCAGCAGTTACAGTGGAGGGGTCGCCGGGGAGCTGTTTTTT. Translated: CASSYSGGVAGELFF.

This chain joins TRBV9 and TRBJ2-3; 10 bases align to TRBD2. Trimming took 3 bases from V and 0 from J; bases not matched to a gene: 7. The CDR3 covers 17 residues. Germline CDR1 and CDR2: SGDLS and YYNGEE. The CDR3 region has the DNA TGTGCCAGCAGCGGGGAACTAGCGGGGTCTAGCACAGATACGCAGTATTTT. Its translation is CASSGELAGSSTDTQYF.

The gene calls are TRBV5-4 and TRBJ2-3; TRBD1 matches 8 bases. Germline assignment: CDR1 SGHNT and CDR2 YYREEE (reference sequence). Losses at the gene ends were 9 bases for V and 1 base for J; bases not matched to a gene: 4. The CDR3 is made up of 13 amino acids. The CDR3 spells CAIPGQGTDTQYF. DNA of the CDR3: TGTGCCATCCCGGGACAGGGCACAGATACGCAGTATTTT. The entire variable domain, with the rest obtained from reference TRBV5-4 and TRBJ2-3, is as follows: ETGVTQSPTHLIKTRGQQVTLRCSSQSGHNTVSWYQQALGQGPQFIFQYYREEENGRGNFPPRFSGLQFPNYSSELNVNALELDDSALYLCAIPGQGTDTQYFGPGTRLTVL.

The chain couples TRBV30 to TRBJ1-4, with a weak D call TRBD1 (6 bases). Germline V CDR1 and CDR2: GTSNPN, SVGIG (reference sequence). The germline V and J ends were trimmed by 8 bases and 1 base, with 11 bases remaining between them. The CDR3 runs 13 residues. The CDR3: CAGHRETNEKLFF. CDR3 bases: TGTGCCGGGCACAGGGAAACTAATGAAAAACTGTTTTTT.

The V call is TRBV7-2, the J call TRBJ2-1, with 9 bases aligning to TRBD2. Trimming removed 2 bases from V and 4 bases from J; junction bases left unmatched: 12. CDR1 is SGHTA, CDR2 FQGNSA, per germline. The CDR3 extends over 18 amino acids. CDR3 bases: TGTGCCAGCAGCTTATTCACAGGGACTAGCCCCCCTTACAATGAGCAGTTCTTC. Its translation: CASSLFTGTSPPYNEQFF.

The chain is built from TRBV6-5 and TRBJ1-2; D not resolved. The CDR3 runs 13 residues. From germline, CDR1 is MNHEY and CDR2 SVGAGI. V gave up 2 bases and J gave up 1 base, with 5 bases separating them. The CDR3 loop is CASSYGLNYGYTF. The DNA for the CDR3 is TGTGCCAGCAGTTACGGCCTTAACTATGGCTACACCTTC.

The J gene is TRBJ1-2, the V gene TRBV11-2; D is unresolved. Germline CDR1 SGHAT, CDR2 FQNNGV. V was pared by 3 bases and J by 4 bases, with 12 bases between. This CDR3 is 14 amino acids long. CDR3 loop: CASSFASGSYGYTF. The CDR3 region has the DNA TGTGCCAGCAGCTTCGCGTCGGGAAGCTATGGCTACACCTTC.

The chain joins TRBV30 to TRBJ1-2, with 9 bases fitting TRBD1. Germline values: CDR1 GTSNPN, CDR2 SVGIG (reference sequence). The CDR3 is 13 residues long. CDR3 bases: TGTGCACACACAACAGGGGGCGCCGGTGGCTACACCTTC. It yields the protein CAHTTGGAGGYTF.

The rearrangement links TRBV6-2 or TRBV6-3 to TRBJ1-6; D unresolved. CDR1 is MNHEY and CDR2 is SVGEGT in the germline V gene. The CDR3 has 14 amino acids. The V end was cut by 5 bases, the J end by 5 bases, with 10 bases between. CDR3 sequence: CASSRPEDNSPLHF. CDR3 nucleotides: TGTGCCAGCAGTCGCCCAGAAGATAATTCACCCCTCCACTTT.

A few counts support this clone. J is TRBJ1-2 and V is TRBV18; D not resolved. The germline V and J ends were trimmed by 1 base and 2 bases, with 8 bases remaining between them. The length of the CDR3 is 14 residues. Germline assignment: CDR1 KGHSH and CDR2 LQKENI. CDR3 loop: CASSPRAGNYGYTF. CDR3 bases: TGTGCCAGCTCACCACGGGCCGGAAACTATGGCTACACCTTC.